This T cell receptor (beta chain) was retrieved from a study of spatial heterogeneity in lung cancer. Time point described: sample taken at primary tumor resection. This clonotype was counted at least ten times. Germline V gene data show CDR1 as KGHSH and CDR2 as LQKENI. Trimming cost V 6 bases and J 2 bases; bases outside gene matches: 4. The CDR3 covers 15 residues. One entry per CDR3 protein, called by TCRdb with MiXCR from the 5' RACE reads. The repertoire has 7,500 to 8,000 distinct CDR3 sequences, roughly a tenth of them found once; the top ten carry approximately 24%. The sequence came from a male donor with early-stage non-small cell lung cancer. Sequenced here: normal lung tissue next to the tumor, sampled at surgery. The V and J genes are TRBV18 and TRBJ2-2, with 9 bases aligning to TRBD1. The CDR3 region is CASSSGQGNTGELFF. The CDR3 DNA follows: TGTGCCAGCTCTTCGGGACAGGGAAACACCGGGGAGCTGTTTTTT.